The clone carrying this T cell receptor (beta chain) was observed a single time. No antigen is known for it. V was cut by 8 bases and J by 11 bases, with 11 bases left in between. The germline V gene encodes CDR1 MNHEY and CDR2 SMNVEV (reference sequence). This CDR3 region has 10 residues. Template material for TCR beta VDJ and CDR3 profiling consisted of genomic DNA. TCRdb itself ran the reads through MiXCR, one entry per CDR3 protein. The sample has hundreds of thousands of distinct CDR3 sequences, roughly 68% seen once; the top ten hold approximately 4%. This specimen comes from a study of CD8+CD57+ T cells in acquired aplastic anemia. Study-level information: The study obtained an average of around 2.9 ug of DNA from sorted CD4+ and CD8+ cells.

Notes on the study in general: Patients and controls shared 25 to 30 CD8+ CDR3 sequences, which appeared highly expressed in patients and within their immunodominant clones.

Sample: sorted CD4+, CD8+, or CD8+CD57+ T cells (not recorded which) from PBMCs. The chain recombines TRBV27 with TRBJ2-3; D not certain. This TCR derives from a human donor in good health, serving as a control. The DNA for the CDR3 is TGTGCCAGCGGTGGAGTTCAGCAGTATTTT. Translation gives CASGGVQQYF.